The 6 T cell receptor beta chains below were found in one sample sequenced in a study of T cell clonality in common variable immunodeficiency. The antigens of these receptors remain unknown. Study findings and constraints: Common variable immunodeficiency TCR beta sequences reportedly had fewer deletions and N-nucleotide insertions.

TCRdb's table, derived via immunoSEQ multiplex PCR, lists solely in-frame clones and lacks some. Listed for the sample are around 30,000 clones, none seen a single time. The specimen was peripheral blood mononuclear cells. The receptors derive from a human donor with common variable immunodeficiency.

As to this clone: The read finishes 3 residues shy of the CDR3 end, and the germline J gene is used to complete it. The gene calls are TRBV5-1 and TRBJ2-1, with 8 positions matching TRBD2. Losses at the gene ends were 0 bases for V and 0 bases for J; bases not matched to a gene: 8. Per the germline V gene, CDR1 is SGHRS and CDR2 is YFSETQ. CDR3 length: 18 amino acids. CDR3: CASSLGGPGTSSYNEQFF. The covered CDR3 bases are TGCGCCAGCAGCTTGGGAGGGCCCGGGACTAGCTCCTACAATGAG.

Remarks on this clone: The CDR3 is cut off 3 residues early in the read; its end comes from the germline J gene. V is TRBV5-1 and J is TRBJ2-7; D gene unclear. Trimming stripped 0 bases from V and 6 bases from J, with 13 bases between. CDR3 size: 14 residues. The germline CDR1 and CDR2 sequences are SGHRS and YFSETQ. Partial CDR3 DNA: TGCGCCAGCAGCTTGGCCATCAACAGTGGCGAG. It encodes CASSLAINSGE. From start to end, the CDR3 is CASSLAINSGEQYF.

Remarks on this clone: Read data end 3 residues before the CDR3 end; the end is taken from the germline J gene. The gene calls are TRBV7-2 and TRBJ2-6; possible D gene TRBD1, 5 bases. Germline-derived CDR1 and CDR2 are SGHTA and FQGNSA. V dropped 3 bases and J dropped 0 bases, with 6 bases sitting between them. The CDR3 runs to 15 residues. This chain's CDR3 is CASSFTGSGANVLTF. The sequenced part of the CDR3 DNA is TGTGCCAGCAGCTTTACAGGCTCTGGGGCCAACGTC.

This clone was counted at least ten times. The read ends 3 residues early relative to the CDR3; the germline J gene fills the gap. V usage is TRBV4-1 and J usage is TRBJ2-3; weak D call: TRBD2 (6 bases). The V and J ends lost 0 bases and 5 bases respectively, with 18 bases between them. The germline V gene has CDR1 MGHRA and CDR2 YSYEKL. The length of the CDR3 is 17 residues. The CDR3 bases that were read are TGCGCCAGCAGCCAAGACGGGGGATTACAATTCCGAGATACG. Protein product: CASSQDGGLQFRDT. The full CDR3 reads CASSQDGGLQFRDTQYF.

As for this clone: The CDR3 end is not reached by the read, which stops 3 residues before it; the germline J gene fills it in. This chain uses TRBV6-2 or TRBV6-3 with TRBJ2-1; 7 bases agree with TRBD2. Germline V gene data show CDR1 as MNHEY and CDR2 as SVGEGT. V shed 6 bases, J shed 1 base, and the junction held 6 bases outside the gene matches. The CDR3 runs 15 residues. CDR3 bases read: TGTGCCAGCAGAATCGAGCGGGAATCCTACAATGAG. Amino acid sequence: CASRIERESYNE. The complete CDR3 protein is CASRIERESYNEQFF.

As regards this clone: The read comes to an end 3 residues before the CDR3 does, leaving the germline J gene to fill in the end. The V call is TRBV6-4, the J call TRBJ2-3, with 8 bases matching TRBD1. The CDR3 extends over 14 amino acids. V dropped 3 bases and J dropped 3; count of bases not matched to a gene: 2. The germline CDR1 and CDR2 sequences are MRHNA and SNTAGT. CDR3: CASSETGDTDTQYF. The CDR3 bases that were read are TGTGCCAGCAGTGAGACAGGGGATACAGATACG.